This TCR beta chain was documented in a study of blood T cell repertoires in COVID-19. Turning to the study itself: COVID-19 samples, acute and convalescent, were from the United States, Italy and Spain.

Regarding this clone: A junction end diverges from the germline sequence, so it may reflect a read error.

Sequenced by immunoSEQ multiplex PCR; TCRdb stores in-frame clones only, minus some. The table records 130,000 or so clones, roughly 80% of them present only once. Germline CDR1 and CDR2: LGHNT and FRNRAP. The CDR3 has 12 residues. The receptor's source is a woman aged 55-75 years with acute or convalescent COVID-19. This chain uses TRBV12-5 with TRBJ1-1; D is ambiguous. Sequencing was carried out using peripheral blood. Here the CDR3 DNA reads TGTGCTGGTGGTTCGAGGGCCGGGGAAGCTTTCTTT. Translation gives CAGGSRAGEAFF.